This T cell receptor beta chain was sequenced for a study of cytotoxic CD8 clonotypes in ibrutinib-treated CLL (dated by TCRdb to the early 2020s). In the study overall: In this cohort, 15 or so patients were treatment-naive and 11 to 12 were relapsed/refractory, while fewer than 18 had unmutated IGHV. On average, each sample had some 260,000 productive templates and around 100,000 productive rearrangements. Cryopreserved peripheral blood mononuclear cells were collected at three points: before therapy, at response, and at either sustained remission or disease progression. All remission and progressive disease samples were collected while patients were still receiving ibrutinib. Responses were partial in roughly 24 patients and complete in 2; after median approximately 69 months follow-up, roughly 14 stayed in remission and roughly twelve progressed. Of the approximately 86 people in the trial, about 25 had longitudinal samples available. Samples at response were collected after a median of about 12 months of treatment, with a range of about 6 to 40 months. Broader findings and caveats from the paper: Clonality increased at ibrutinib response, stayed stable in sustained remission, and fell back toward baseline at progression. Baseline clonality exceeded that of age-matched healthy donors and correlated strongly with circulating CD8+ T-cell counts. Sampling times were not matched between sustained-remission and progressing patients, and lymph node repertoires were not studied. Public clonotypes were rare and either contracted or stayed stable during treatment, and the rise in clonality at ibrutinib response reflected the expansion of private clonotypes.

V is shortened by 5 bases, J by 1 base, and the region joining them spans 14 bases. The germline V gene provides CDR1 SGHTA and CDR2 FQGNSA. The CDR3 runs 15 amino acids, cysteine and phenylalanine included. Of the read, only the CDR3 DNA is kept; its 45 bases are in frame from base 1. The label giving this sample's time point can be read as: progressive disease on ibrutinib. For TCR beta library preparation, 2 to 2.5 micrograms of genomic DNA were isolated from cryopreserved PBMCs. Longitudinal blood samples from CLL patients on ibrutinib monotherapy were analyzed using high-throughput TCR beta sequencing. The patients took part in an open-label, single-center phase 2 trial of ibrutinib monotherapy. On a MiSeq, deep resolution sequencing aimed for a depth between 1 in 1 million and 1 in 200,000 T cells, with each clonotype covered around 9.2x on average. The immunoSEQ hsTCRB Kit was used to generate TCR beta libraries. As for the authors' bioinformatics: ImmunoSEQ Data Assistant and ImmunoSEQ Analyzer were used for data analysis, and V, D and J genes were assigned according to IMGT definitions. Clonality was computed as one minus normalized Shannon entropy of productive rearrangement frequencies, ranging from 0 to 1. Only overrepresented clonotypes making up at least 0.05% of each patient's repertoire were included in the public clonotype analysis. Repertoires from 10 to 15 age-matched healthy donors in immuneACCESS were used as clonality controls. TCRdb took this table from immuneACCESS and kept in-frame rearrangements with V and J called. Such tables lack part of the clones; where checked against another copy, unresolved V genes explain under half of the gap, and the rest is unexplained. That table is the source of V, J and clone size, and D and trimming were worked out from the DNA. In all, the sample holds about 300,000 clones, and around 77% of those were seen once. Clones ranked in the top ten supply about 5.7% of the sample.

On this clone: This receptor's antigen is unknown. The sample holds no much larger clone one base away, and base qualities are not on file.

Specimen: PBMCs, collected at disease progression, from a patient treated with ibrutinib. This receptor was obtained from a human donor with chronic lymphocytic leukemia. The chain uses TRBV7-2 and TRBJ1-1, and perhaps TRBD1 as D gene, on 6 matching bases. The CDR3 region: CASSRTGHRNTEAFF. The DNA sequence is given as TGTGCCAGCAGCAGAACGGGACACCGGAACACTGAAGCTTTCTTT.